This T cell receptor beta chain comes out of a study of molecular identifiers for immune sequencing clone quantification. Study-level background: In replicates, RNA from around 20,000 or 100,000 naive CD8 cells was divided five ways and four parts were sequenced.

Naive CD8 T cells, phenotype CD8+CD4-CCR7+CD45RA+, were sorted. CDR3 length equals 12 residues. V lost 3 bases, J lost 9 bases, and 2 bases stayed unmatched. CDR1 is MDHEN, CDR2 SYDVKM, per germline. Previously published methods and listed TCR primers were used for the bulk TCR libraries. TCRdb reprocessed the PCR reads with MiXCR, giving one entry per CDR3 protein. The profile shows roughly 100,000 distinct CDR3 sequences, 35% of them singletons. General study results and limits: Over 99% of CMV-specific effector molecules, but under 1% of naive ones, were in clones above 20 copies.

Concerning this clonotype: Its antigen remains unidentified.

Sequenced: naive CD8+ T cells from blood, with Jurkat cell RNA spiked in. Subset meaning: FACS-sorted CD8+CD4-CCR7+CD45RA+ naive T cells. The rearrangement links TRBV28 to TRBJ2-1; 7 positions agree with TRBD2. The sequence was obtained from a human donor in good health. Some libraries in this study had Jurkat cell RNA spiked in. This CDR3 reads CASSLGRVEQFF. CDR3 bases: TGTGCCAGCAGTTTGGGGAGGGTTGAGCAGTTCTTC. Looking up the rest from reference TRBV28 and TRBJ2-1 gives the full variable domain: DVKVTQSSRYLVKRTGEKVFLECVQDMDHENMFWYRQDPGLGLRLIYFSYDVKMKEKGDIPEGYSVSREKKERFSLILESASTNQTSMYLCASSLGRVEQFFGPGTRLTVL.